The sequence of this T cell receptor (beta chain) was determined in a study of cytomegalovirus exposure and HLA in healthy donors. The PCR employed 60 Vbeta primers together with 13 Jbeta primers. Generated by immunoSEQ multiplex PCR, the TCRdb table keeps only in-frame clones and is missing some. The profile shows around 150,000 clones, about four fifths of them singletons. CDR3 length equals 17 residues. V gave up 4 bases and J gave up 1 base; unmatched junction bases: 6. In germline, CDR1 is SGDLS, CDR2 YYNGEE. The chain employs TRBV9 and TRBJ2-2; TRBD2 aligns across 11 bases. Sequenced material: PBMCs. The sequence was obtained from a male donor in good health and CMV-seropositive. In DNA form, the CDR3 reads TGTGCCAGCAGCCCAACACTAGCGGGAGTGAACACCGGGGAGCTGTTTTTT. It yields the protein CASSPTLAGVNTGELFF. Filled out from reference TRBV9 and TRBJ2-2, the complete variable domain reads DSGVTQTPKHLITATGQRVTLRCSPRSGDLSVYWYQQSLDQGLQFLIQYYNGEERAKGNILERFSAQQFPDLHSELNLSSLELGDSALYFCASSPTLAGVNTGELFFGEGSRLTVL.